Below are 20 T cell receptor beta chains sequenced from a single sample in a study of identical twins. Using its own MiXCR run on the 5' RACE reads, TCRdb lists one record per CDR3 protein. Of approximately 550,000 distinct CDR3 sequences in the sample, under 25% were seen once. The sample also formed part of further work on yellow fever vaccine responses in identical twins.

The sequenced sample consisted of CD4+ T cells sorted from blood. The receptors stem from a young woman in good health.

The chain joins TRBV11-2 to TRBJ2-3; maybe TRBD2 (5 bases). The CDR3 spans 15 residues. Germline CDR1 reads SGHAT; CDR2 reads FQNNGV. V was cut by 0 bases and J by 6 bases, with 13 bases left in between. CDR3 region: CASSLDYPSLDTQYF. The DNA for the CDR3 is TGTGCCAGCAGCTTAGATTATCCTAGCTTGGATACGCAGTATTTT.

CDR3 in DNA: TGTGCCAGCAGCTTAGCGACAGGGGGAAAGGGCAAAAACATTCAGTACTTC. Its protein is CASSLATGGKGKNIQYF. This chain links TRBV7-2 with TRBJ2-4, with TRBD1 identical over 9 bases. Germline lookup yields CDR1 SGHTA and CDR2 FQGNSA. The CDR3 covers 17 residues. With V trimmed by 0 bases and J by 3 bases, 6 bases remained unmatched.

This clonotype was counted between two and nine times. The J gene is TRBJ1-1, the V gene TRBV12-5; no clear D. The CDR3 sequence is 13 residues long. Per the germline V gene, CDR1 is LGHNT and CDR2 is FRNRAP. Trimming removed 3 bases from V and 0 bases from J, with 5 bases in between. This chain's CDR3 is CASGFLVNTEAFF. The CDR3 region has the DNA TGTGCTAGTGGTTTTTTAGTGAACACTGAAGCTTTCTTT.

CDR3 region: CASSQPGGLAEAFF. The CDR3 bases are TGTGCCAGCAGCCAACCCGGGGGACTCGCTGAAGCTTTCTTT. The J gene is TRBJ1-1, the V gene TRBV3-1, with D perhaps matching TRBD1 (5 bases). This CDR3 region has 14 residues. The ends were cut back, 2 bases at V and 6 bases at J, with 13 bases in the middle. Germline V CDR1 and CDR2: LGHDT, YNNKEL (reference sequence).

The rearrangement joins TRBV6-2 or TRBV6-3 to TRBJ1-5; 8 nucleotides match TRBD1. With 7 bases clipped from V and 5 bases from J, the junction kept 19 bases outside the gene matches. The CDR3 is 18 amino acids. The V gene's germline CDR1 is MNHEY and CDR2 SVGEGT. In DNA form, the CDR3 reads TGTGCCAGCACCCCACAGGCGTTGAGACAGGGGACTTATCAGCCCCAGCATTTT. This sequence encodes CASTPQALRQGTYQPQHF.

This chain joins TRBV29-1 and TRBJ2-3; possibly TRBD1 for D (6 bases). The ends were cut back, 5 bases at V and 2 bases at J, with 14 bases in the middle. Germline CDR1 and CDR2: SQVTM and ANQGSEA. CDR3 length equals 14 residues. CDR3 sequence (DNA): TGCAGCGTTCTCGGGACACCAAACACAGATACGCAGTATTTT. This codes for CSVLGTPNTDTQYF.

This clonotype was observed a handful of times. The V and J genes are TRBV20-1 and TRBJ2-3, with D perhaps TRBD2 (6 bases). Between the trimmed V and J ends, which lost 1 base and 8 bases, there was a span of 19 bases. The CDR3 sequence is 15 residues long. Germline lookup yields CDR1 DFQATT and CDR2 SNEGSKA (reference sequence). DNA for the CDR3: TGCAGTGCTAGAGCATACTCGGAGGGCACAAGTACGCAGTATTTT. Its protein is CSARAYSEGTSTQYF.

The sample holds many counts of this clonotype. This chain connects TRBV7-2 to TRBJ2-1; 7 positions match TRBD2. The J segment lost 11 bases and the V segment lost 3 bases, leaving 10 bases of the junction unmatched. Germline V lookup: CDR1 SGHTA, CDR2 FQGNSA. CDR3 size: 14 residues. The CDR3 loop reads CASSFDPAGSQQFF. CDR3 bases: TGTGCCAGCAGCTTTGACCCAGCGGGAAGTCAGCAGTTCTTC.

This clonotype was observed a handful of times. The rearrangement links TRBV20-1 to TRBJ1-2, with D possibly matching TRBD1 (6 bases). The germline V and J ends were trimmed by 3 bases and 7 bases, with 12 bases remaining between them. Germline CDR1 reads DFQATT; CDR2 reads SNEGSKA (reference sequence). This CDR3 is built from 12 residues. CDR3 in DNA: TGCAGTGCTAGTGGGGGGGCAGGTGGCTACACCTTC. Translating gives CSASGGAGGYTF.

In this sample, this clonotype turned up a few times. V is TRBV20-1 and J is TRBJ2-5; 10 bases fit TRBD2. CDR1 DFQATT and CDR2 SNEGSKA come from the germline V gene (reference sequence). The CDR3 consists of 16 residues. After removal of 1 base from V and 1 base from J, the junction contained 6 bases not matched to a gene. DNA for the CDR3: TGCAGTGCTAGAGGTGGTCGACTAGCGGGCCAAGAGACCCAGTACTTC. It encodes CSARGGRLAGQETQYF.

V and J are TRBV18 and TRBJ2-2; D call uncertain. CDR3 length equals 14 residues. Germline CDR1 reads KGHSH; CDR2 reads LQKENI. V shed 0 bases and J shed 5 bases, with 7 bases lying between them. The CDR3 coding sequence is TGTGCCAGCTCACCACCTCCAAGGACCGGGGAGCTGTTTTTT. Its translation: CASSPPPRTGELFF.

This clonotype showed up just a few times. V usage is TRBV20-1 and J usage is TRBJ2-1; the match to TRBD2 covers 11 bases. In germline, CDR1 is DFQATT, CDR2 SNEGSKA (reference sequence). After removal of 2 bases from V and 2 bases from J, the junction contained 11 bases not matched to a gene. CDR3 length: 18 amino acids. The chain's CDR3 is CSARSLTSGIWTYNEQFF. CDR3 DNA sequence: TGCAGTGCTAGATCCTTGACTAGCGGGATTTGGACCTACAATGAGCAGTTCTTC.

This clonotype turned up a few times. This rearrangement joins TRBV12-3 or TRBV12-4 to TRBJ1-1; 11 bases fit TRBD1. Losses at the gene ends were 6 bases for V and 6 bases for J; bases not matched to a gene: 3. The CDR3 has 13 amino acids. CDR3 protein: CASSWDRGAEAFF. As DNA, the CDR3 is TGTGCCAGCAGCTGGGACAGGGGGGCTGAAGCTTTCTTT.

CDR3 nucleotides: TGTGCCAGCAGCTTCGGAGGACTAGCGGGAGGCGAGCAGTACTTC. It encodes CASSFGGLAGGEQYF. This rearrangement joins TRBV7-9 to TRBJ2-7; 14 bases are a match to TRBD2. CDR3 length equals 15 residues. Germline-derived CDR1 and CDR2 are SEHNR and FQNEAQ (reference sequence). The J segment lost 6 bases and the V segment lost 3 bases, leaving 4 bases of the junction unmatched.

The chain couples TRBV6-1 to TRBJ1-5; possible D gene TRBD1, 6 bases. The CDR3 is 15 residues long. Germline CDR1 MNHNS, CDR2 SASEGT. Trimming cost V 6 bases and J 4 bases, with 16 bases left between them. CDR3 sequence (DNA): TGTGCCAGCAGCGATACGGGACACCGAAATCAGCCCCAGCATTTT. This sequence encodes CASSDTGHRNQPQHF.

This clonotype was counted ten times or more. The chain joins TRBV20-1 to TRBJ2-3; 9 positions agree with TRBD2. CDR3 length: 14 amino acids. CDR1 and CDR2 (germline): DFQATT, SNEGSKA (reference sequence). V trimming: 5 bases; J trimming: 2 bases; junction bases outside the gene matches: 5. CDR3 in amino acids: CSAPSGGNTDTQYF. In DNA form, the CDR3 reads TGCAGTGCTCCCAGCGGGGGGAACACAGATACGCAGTATTTT.

V gene TRBV5-8 combines with J gene TRBJ2-7; 9 bases align to TRBD2. Trimming removed 2 bases from V and 0 bases from J; junction bases left unmatched: 3. The CDR3 contains 15 residues. Germline CDR1 is SGHTS and CDR2 is YDEGEE. Written as DNA, the CDR3 is TGTGCCAGCAGCTTACCGACTAGCGGCTCCTACGAGCAGTACTTC. This translates into CASSLPTSGSYEQYF.

This chain uses TRBV10-3 with TRBJ2-2; D not resolved. V was shortened by 0 bases and J by 1 base, with 15 bases between the two germline ends. CDR1 and CDR2 (germline): ENHRY, SYGVKD. The CDR3 length is 18 residues. The CDR3 sequence is CAISESRVINGNTGELFF. In DNA form, the CDR3 reads TGTGCCATCAGTGAGTCCCGGGTCATAAACGGGAACACCGGGGAGCTGTTTTTT.

The chain links TRBV7-9 to TRBJ2-1; possibly TRBD2 for D (6 bases). There are 15 residues in the CDR3. The germline V gene encodes CDR1 SEHNR and CDR2 FQNEAQ (reference sequence). Trimming cost V 5 bases and J 4 bases, with 15 bases left between them. This CDR3 is CASSRWDSGYNEQFF. The CDR3, as DNA: TGTGCCAGCAGCCGATGGGACTCGGGGTACAATGAGCAGTTCTTC.

J is TRBJ2-5 and V is TRBV20-1; TRBD1 matches at 9 bases. The junction had 5 bases not matched to a gene; V was cut back by 5 bases and J by 4 bases. This CDR3 comprises 13 residues. CDR1 and CDR2 from the germline V gene are DFQATT and SNEGSKA (reference sequence). The CDR3 sequence is CSAYTGGRETQYF. Here the CDR3 DNA reads TGCAGTGCTTATACAGGGGGCAGAGAGACCCAGTACTTC.